This T cell receptor (beta chain) was obtained from a study of breast tumors, draining lymph nodes, adjacent tissues. The study's findings and limits: Findings are consistent with lymph node origin and intratumoral expansion of most tumor T cells.

Ten or more counts support this clonotype. Antigen specificity is unknown. One entry per CDR3 protein, called by TCRdb with MiXCR from the multiplex PCR reads. In the table there are some 200,000 distinct CDR3 sequences, 31% of which are singletons. Trimming took 1 base from V and 10 from J, leaving 17 bases between them. This CDR3 comprises 15 residues. Germline V CDR1 and CDR2: DFQATT, SNEGSKA (reference sequence). Axillary draining lymph nodes of breast cancer patients supplied the node samples. This chain connects TRBV20-1 to TRBJ1-6; a weak D match, TRBD1 (5 bases). Material: axillary lymph node tissue. The source of this sequence is a female donor with breast cancer. Some clones in this sample may be carry-over from other donors' samples. CDR3 coding DNA: TGCAGTGCTAGAGCCGGGGGAGGCATCGGATCACCCCTCCACTTT. Translated: CSARAGGGIGSPLHF.